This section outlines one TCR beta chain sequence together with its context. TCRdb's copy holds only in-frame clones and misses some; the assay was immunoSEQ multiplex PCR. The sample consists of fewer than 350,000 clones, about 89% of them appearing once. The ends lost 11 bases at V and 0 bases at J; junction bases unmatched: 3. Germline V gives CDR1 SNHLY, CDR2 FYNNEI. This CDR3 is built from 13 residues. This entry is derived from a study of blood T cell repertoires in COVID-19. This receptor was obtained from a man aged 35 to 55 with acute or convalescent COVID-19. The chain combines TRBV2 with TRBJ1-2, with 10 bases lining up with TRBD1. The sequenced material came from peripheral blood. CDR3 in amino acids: CAGGQGPNYGYTF. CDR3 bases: TGTGCCGGGGGACAGGGGCCTAACTATGGCTACACCTTC.